The sequence of this TCR beta chain was determined in a study of neoadjuvant nivolumab and ipilimumab in lung cancer (dated by TCRdb to about 2020). Context from the whole study: Nivolumab was administered intravenously at 3 mg/kg on days 1, 15 and 29, and in the combination arm ipilimumab 1 mg/kg was added on day 1 only. The study compared TCR repertoires in pretherapy (baseline) peripheral blood with TCR repertoires in tumors resected at surgery after neoadjuvant immune checkpoint blockade. Matched pretherapy and resected tumor pairs were analyzed for seven patients, of whom four received nivolumab and three received nivolumab plus ipilimumab. Of the roughly 45 patients with operable NSCLC treated in the trial, approximately 23 were randomized to nivolumab monotherapy and roughly 21 to nivolumab plus ipilimumab. For each study arm, the primary endpoint of the trial was the rate of major pathologic response (MPR) in the intention-to-treat population. The full study reports these points: Greater TCR richness and clonality were observed in resected tumors than in tumor-adjacent uninvolved lung, and increases were observed in more dual-therapy-treated tumors. TCR richness in pretherapy blood showed a positive correlation with richness in tumors resected after neoadjuvant therapy (Spearman R of about 0.77). No significant correlation was found between TCR clonality and pathologic tumor regression, and only one major-pathologic-response sample was available for the clonality analysis. Tumor T-cell richness and clonality rose from pretherapy to surgery in three of three dual-therapy tumors but in only two of four nivolumab-treated tumors. A small number of samples underwent TCR sequencing.

Read against the paper, the sample's time point label means: pretherapy, before neoadjuvant immune checkpoint inhibitors. The samples were taken from NEOSTAR, a phase 2 randomized trial in operable NSCLC that tested neoadjuvant nivolumab or nivolumab plus ipilimumab, followed by surgery. Library preparation employed the immunoSEQ multiplex PCR assay. The authors' pipeline ran thus. Repertoires were summarized in terms of richness and clonality, and significantly expanded and contracted clones between pre- and post-therapy samples were identified. TCRdb mirrors the immuneACCESS table, restricted to in-frame sequences. Some clones are absent from its copies; in checked studies, under half trace to an unresolved V gene, and the reason for the others is unknown. The V and J calls and clone size were taken over from that table, and D and trimming were inferred from the DNA. This sample comprises tens of thousands of clones, 80% of them detected only once. Clones ranked in the top ten supply roughly 6.1% of the sample.

About this clone: The target of this receptor is not known. No base qualities exist here, and no much larger clone lies one base off it.

The CDR3 numbers 19 residues from cysteine through phenylalanine. Only the CDR3 DNA is retained, 57 bases long and in frame from the first base. CDR1 and CDR2, per the germline V gene, are SGHAT and FQNNGV. V is pruned by 4 bases and J by 4 bases, leaving 18 bases of the junction without a gene match. The V and J segments used are TRBV11-2 and TRBJ2-5; 10 of the junction bases match TRBD2. The specimen was peripheral blood, collected before neoadjuvant nivolumab, alone or with ipilimumab. The receptor comes from an adult with non-small cell lung cancer. CDR3 reads: CASSSYPVAGGQSGETQYF. DNA sequence: TGTGCCAGCAGCTCCTACCCTGTAGCGGGGGGCCAATCAGGAGAGACCCAGTACTTC.